These T cell receptor beta chains were read from a single sample in a study of post-analysis software for immune sequencing data. MiXCR, applied by TCRdb to the PCR reads, yields one record per CDR3 protein. In the table there are about 540,000 distinct CDR3 sequences, 34% of which are singletons. Sequences were obtained from blood. These TCRs come from a girl aged 2 to 17 with multiple sclerosis. The CDR3 runs from the conserved cysteine through the conserved F or W. A D gene is named only where the DNA matches it firmly. Clone size is shown for a subset of rows, as once, few, many or a class of expanded clone.

few	TRBV5-5	NA	TRBJ2-6	TGTGCCAGCAGCTTGTCTTCGGGGACCGGGGCCAACGTCCGGACTTTC	CASSLSSGTGANVRTF
few	TRBV9	NA	TRBJ2-5	TGTGCCAGCAGCGAGGCGGGACCCCAAGGTGGGACCCAGTACTTC	CASSEAGPQGGTQYF
few	TRBV14	TRBD1	TRBJ2-4	TGTGCCAGCAGCCAGACTAGGGGACAGGGAAGAAACATTCAGTACTTC	CASSQTRGQGRNIQYF
few	TRBV3-1	NA	TRBJ1-1	TGTGCCAGCAGCCAAGAATCCACGGTCACTGAAGCTTTCTTT	CASSQESTVTEAFF
NA	TRBV5-1	TRBD2	TRBJ2-3	TGCGCCAGCAGCACCGGACTAGCGGGGGGGAAATACACAGATACGCAGTATTTT	CASSTGLAGGKYTDTQYF
NA	TRBV4-1	NA	TRBJ1-6	TGCGCCAGCAGCCAAGCCCCGGGACTAAATTCACCCCTCCACTTT	CASSQAPGLNSPLHF
once	TRBV4-1	TRBD1	TRBJ2-3	TGCGCCAGCAACAGATCGGGACAGACCACAGATACGCAGTATTTT	CASNRSGQTTDTQYF
few	TRBV4-1	TRBD2	TRBJ2-1	TGCGCCAGCAGCCAGCCTAGGACTAGAGGGAATGAGCAGTTCTTC	CASSQPRTRGNEQFF
NA	TRBV10-3	NA	TRBJ1-2	TGTGCCATCAGGGCAGGCACAGGAGAGGGAGGCTACACCTTC	CAIRAGTGEGGYTF
NA	TRBV24-1	TRBD1	TRBJ2-1	TGTGCCACCAGTGAAGGGCAGGGGGCCTACAATGAGCAGTTCTTC	CATSEGQGAYNEQFF
NA	TRBV5-1	TRBD1	TRBJ2-2	TGCGCCAGCGAATTGAGACAGGGGATTAACACCGGGGAGCTGTTTTTT	CASELRQGINTGELFF
few	TRBV20-1	NA	TRBJ2-5	TGCAGTGCTCAAATTCGGGAGACCCAGTACTTC	CSAQIRETQYF
NA	TRBV10-1	TRBD2	TRBJ2-3	TGCGCCAGCAGCCTCGGGACTAGCGGGGAAATAGATACGCAGTATTTT	CASSLGTSGEIDTQYF
NA	TRBV7-9	NA	TRBJ1-5	TGTGCCAGCACGAAAAACAATCAGCCCCAGCATTTT	CASTKNNQPQHF
NA	TRBV6-2/TRBV6-3	TRBD1	TRBJ2-7	TGTACCAGCAGGGATGCCGGGACAGTCTACGAGCAGTACTTC	CTSRDAGTVYEQYF
NA	TRBV6-5	NA	TRBJ2-4	TGTGCCAGCAGTCGTACTTCAACTTCTAGCATTCAGTACTTC	CASSRTSTSSIQYF
few	TRBV9	NA	TRBJ2-5	TGTGCCAGCAGCGTAGTGGGTAGCAGTGAGACCCAGTACTTC	CASSVVGSSETQYF
few	TRBV6-5	TRBD2	TRBJ2-3	TGTGCCAGCAGTTATTCCGGACTAGCGGGGGCGAGCACAGATACGCAGTATTTT	CASSYSGLAGASTDTQYF
NA	TRBV6-5	TRBD2	TRBJ2-1	TGTGCCAGCATCTCTAGCGGCCCCTACAATGAGCAGTTCTTC	CASISSGPYNEQFF
NA	TRBV12-3/TRBV12-4	TRBD1	TRBJ1-2	TGTGCCAGCAGTCCTACCGGGACAGGTGGTGGCTACACCTTC	CASSPTGTGGGYTF
NA	TRBV10-2	TRBD1	TRBJ2-7	TGCGCCAGCAGTGACGTCCGGGACAGGGGAAGCTACGAGCAGTACTTC	CASSDVRDRGSYEQYF
NA	TRBV7-2	NA	TRBJ1-2	TGTGCCAGCAGCTTCAGCGCGACAGTCCCTCCCTATGGCTACACCTTC	CASSFSATVPPYGYTF
NA	TRBV3-1	TRBD1	TRBJ2-7	TGTGCCAGCAGCCCGTACCGGGACAGGGGGCTTGAGCAGTACTTC	CASSPYRDRGLEQYF
NA	TRBV3-1	NA	TRBJ2-1	TGTGCCAGCAGCCAAATCTCGATTACCCTCTCCTACAATGAGCAGTTCTTC	CASSQISITLSYNEQFF
NA	TRBV29-1	TRBD1	TRBJ1-1	TGCAGCGTAAGCCGGACAGGGGTCGGGGCTGAAGCTTTCTTT	CSVSRTGVGAEAFF
NA	TRBV7-9	NA	TRBJ2-5	TGTGCCAGCAGTTTAGTTGGGTCCGAGACCCAGTACTTC	CASSLVGSETQYF
NA	TRBV6-1	TRBD1	TRBJ1-6	TGTGCCAGCAGCCATTATACCGGACAGGGGAGGAGATCACCCCTCCACTTT	CASSHYTGQGRRSPLHF
NA	TRBV3-1	NA	TRBJ2-3	TGTGCCAGCAGCCAAGATATGGGGCTGGACGATACGCAGTATTTT	CASSQDMGLDDTQYF
NA	TRBV7-9	NA	TRBJ2-7	TGTGCCAGCAGGGACGGCGGCTACGAGCAGTACTTC	CASRDGGYEQYF
NA	TRBV10-3	NA	TRBJ2-6	TGTGCCATCAGTGAGAATGGGGCTGGGGCCAACGTCCTGACTTTC	CAISENGAGANVLTF
few	TRBV5-1	TRBD1	TRBJ2-3	TGCGCCAGCAGCTTCGGGACAGGGGTTCCAGATACGCAGTATTTT	CASSFGTGVPDTQYF
NA	TRBV15	TRBD1	TRBJ1-1	TGTGCCACCAGCAGAGCCCCAGATGACAGGGACCAGGGAAACACTGAAGCTTTCTTT	CATSRAPDDRDQGNTEAFF
NA	TRBV5-1	NA	TRBJ2-6	TGCGCCGGCAGCTTTACCGGCCCTCCGGGACATCGCACTGGGGCCAACGTCCTGACTTTC	CAGSFTGPPGHRTGANVLTF
NA	TRBV12-3/TRBV12-4	TRBD1	TRBJ1-2	TGTGCCAGCAGTTTAAGGACAGGGGGATCCTATGGCTACACCTTC	CASSLRTGGSYGYTF
NA	TRBV2	NA	TRBJ2-1	TGTGCCAGCAGTGTGCTTCTAAACAATGAGCAGTTCTTC	CASSVLLNNEQFF
NA	TRBV7-2	TRBD1	TRBJ2-7	TGTGCCAGCAGCTTAGCGTTGGACAGGCGTACCTACGAGCAGTACTTC	CASSLALDRRTYEQYF
NA	TRBV2	TRBD2	TRBJ2-3	TGTGCCAGCAGGCGATTAGCGGGGGAGAGCACAGATACGCAGTATTTT	CASRRLAGESTDTQYF
once	TRBV28	TRBD1	TRBJ1-4	TGTGCCAGCAAATTCCCAGGGGGCGGCGAAAAACTGTTTTTT	CASKFPGGGEKLFF
few	TRBV5-6	NA	TRBJ2-1	TGTGCCAGCAGCTCGCTGTCCTACAATGAGCAGTTCTTC	CASSSLSYNEQFF
NA	TRBV12-3/TRBV12-4	NA	TRBJ2-1	TGTGCCAGCAGTTTCGGGACAACCTACAATGAGCAGTTCTTC	CASSFGTTYNEQFF
few	TRBV7-6	NA	TRBJ1-2	TGTGCCAGCAGCTTTAACCCATGGCAATCCTACACCTTC	CASSFNPWQSYTF